The 5 T cell receptor beta chains below come from one sample, sequenced in a study of shared clonotypes between healthy human individuals. TCRdb keeps only in-frame clones here, not all; method: immunoSEQ multiplex PCR. Among some 2,100,000 clones, approximately 95% were seen once, and the ten largest hold approximately 0.13%. The sequencing input was naive CD4+ T cells sorted from blood. Subset of the sample: CD45RA+ positively selected. The receptors originated from a young man in good health.

This clone has a single count. In the same sample, other DNA sequences code for this CDR3. The V gene is TRBV6-1, the J gene TRBJ2-3; D might be TRBD2 (5 bases). CDR3 length: 14 amino acids. The ends were cut back, 3 bases at V and 2 bases at J, with 9 bases in the middle. Germline V gene data show CDR1 as MNHNS and CDR2 as SASEGT. CDR3 sequence (DNA): TGTGCCAGCAGTGAGAGGGCGGCCACAGATACGCAGTATTTT. This sequence encodes CASSERAATDTQYF.

The gene calls are TRBV7-8 and TRBJ2-3, with D possibly matching TRBD2 (6 bases). Trimming stripped 4 bases from V and 4 bases from J, with 18 bases between. The germline V gene has CDR1 SGHVS and CDR2 FQNEAQ. The CDR3 length is 16 residues. CDR3 loop: CASSSPGLNSPDTQYF. CDR3 DNA sequence: TGTGCCAGCAGCTCTCCGGGACTCAATAGCCCAGATACGCAGTATTTT.

V and J are TRBV2 and TRBJ2-5, with 12 bases lining up with TRBD2. Germline-derived CDR1 and CDR2 are SNHLY and FYNNEI. The CDR3 runs to 16 residues. The ends lost 4 bases at V and 5 bases at J; junction bases unmatched: 8. In DNA form, the CDR3 reads TGTGCCAGCAGTGGACTAGCGGGGGCGTCGGGGGAGACCCAGTACTTC. This codes for CASSGLAGASGETQYF.

The chain employs TRBV10-2 and TRBJ2-3; 12 bases agree with TRBD2. The CDR3 runs 19 residues. Germline V lookup: CDR1 WSHSY, CDR2 SAAADI. V trimming: 8 bases; J trimming: 5 bases; junction bases outside the gene matches: 20. The chain's CDR3 is CASGGPGRRTSGDLDTQYF. CDR3 nucleotides: TGCGCCAGCGGGGGCCCTGGCCGGAGGACTAGCGGGGATCTAGATACGCAGTATTTT.

This clone has a handful of counts. A read error may account for a junction end that differs from germline. V is TRBV28 and J is TRBJ1-6; TRBD1 aligns across 8 bases. This CDR3 comprises 13 residues. CDR1 is MDHEN, CDR2 SYDVKM, per germline. CDR3 amino acids: CAGRGPVNSPLHF. The CDR3 DNA is TGTGCCGGCAGGGGGCCGGTAAATTCACCCCTCCACTTT.